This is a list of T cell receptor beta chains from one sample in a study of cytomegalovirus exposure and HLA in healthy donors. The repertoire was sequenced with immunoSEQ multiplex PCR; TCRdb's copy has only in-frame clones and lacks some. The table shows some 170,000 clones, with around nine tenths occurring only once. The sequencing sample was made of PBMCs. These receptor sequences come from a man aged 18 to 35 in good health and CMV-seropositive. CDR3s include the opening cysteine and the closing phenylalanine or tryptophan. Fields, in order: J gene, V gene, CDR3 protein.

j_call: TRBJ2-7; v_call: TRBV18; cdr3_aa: CASSTGQGPYEQYF
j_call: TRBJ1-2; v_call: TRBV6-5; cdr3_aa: CASSRGGEYGYTF
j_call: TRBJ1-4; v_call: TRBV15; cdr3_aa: CATREQGKEEKLFF
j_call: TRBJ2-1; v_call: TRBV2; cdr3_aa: CASSEGSRLAGASYNEQFF
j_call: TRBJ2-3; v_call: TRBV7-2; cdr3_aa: CASSRTREVDTQYF
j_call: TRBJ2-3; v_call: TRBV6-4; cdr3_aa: CASSVSGGSTDTQYF
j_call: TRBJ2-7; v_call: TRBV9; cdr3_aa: CASGPGDRRHEQYF
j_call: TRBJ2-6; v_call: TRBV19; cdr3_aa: CAISRGISGANVLTF
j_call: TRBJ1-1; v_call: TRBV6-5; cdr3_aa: CASSWTGPTEAFF
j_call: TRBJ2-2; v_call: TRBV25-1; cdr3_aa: CASSESAPSGRPGELFF
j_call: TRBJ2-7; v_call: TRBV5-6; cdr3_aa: CASSFGQGLVEQYF
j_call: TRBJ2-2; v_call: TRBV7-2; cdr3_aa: CASSFRDVEDTGELFF
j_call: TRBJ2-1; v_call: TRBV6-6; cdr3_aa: CASSRGQGGGQFF
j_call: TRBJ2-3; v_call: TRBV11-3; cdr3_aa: CASSAGHTSTDTQYF
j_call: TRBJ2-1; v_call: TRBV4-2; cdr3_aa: CASSQAGTSGQFF
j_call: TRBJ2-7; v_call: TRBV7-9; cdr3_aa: CASTDGLAGGVQYF
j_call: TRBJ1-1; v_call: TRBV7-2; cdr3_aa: CASSLRATEAFF
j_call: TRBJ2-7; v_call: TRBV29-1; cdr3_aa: CSVSTPGLVGWEQYF
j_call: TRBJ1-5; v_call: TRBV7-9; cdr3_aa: CASSRTGGNQPQHF
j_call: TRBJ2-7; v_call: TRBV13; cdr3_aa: CASSFRGAEQYF
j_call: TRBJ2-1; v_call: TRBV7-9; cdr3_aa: CASSFSGGPSSYNEQFF
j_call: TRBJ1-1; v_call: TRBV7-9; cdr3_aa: CAVREQGGTEAFF
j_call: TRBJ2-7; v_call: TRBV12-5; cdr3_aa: CASGTGTGGVIEQYF
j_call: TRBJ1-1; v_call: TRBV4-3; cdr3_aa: CASSLPNTEAFF
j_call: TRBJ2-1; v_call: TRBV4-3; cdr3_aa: CASSQDYNSYNEQFF
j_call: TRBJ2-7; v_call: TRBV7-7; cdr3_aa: CASSPNGQGILYF
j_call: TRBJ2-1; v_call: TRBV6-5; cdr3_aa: CASLVGDEQFF
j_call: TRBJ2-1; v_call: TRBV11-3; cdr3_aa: CASSSQTGEQFF
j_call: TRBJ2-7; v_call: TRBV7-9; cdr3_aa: CASSLRRQGPTYEQYF
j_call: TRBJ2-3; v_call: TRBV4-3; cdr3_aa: CASSRELTSLGTDTQYF
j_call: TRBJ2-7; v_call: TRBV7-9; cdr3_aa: CASSKGTSPPEQYF
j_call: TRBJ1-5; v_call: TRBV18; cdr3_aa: CASSPAGDSNQPQHF
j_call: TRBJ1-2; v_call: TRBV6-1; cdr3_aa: CASSKQGAGYGYTF
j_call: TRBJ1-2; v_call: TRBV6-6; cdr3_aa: CASSYGTGNTLSGYTF
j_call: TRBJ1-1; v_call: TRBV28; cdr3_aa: CASSTGGANTEAFF
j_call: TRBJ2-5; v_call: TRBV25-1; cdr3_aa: CASSDLPGSGETQYF
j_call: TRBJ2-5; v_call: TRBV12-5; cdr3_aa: CASAPGSGGQETQYF
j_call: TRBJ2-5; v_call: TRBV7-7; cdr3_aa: CASSLDLGGETQYF
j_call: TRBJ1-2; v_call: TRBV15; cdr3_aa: CATSRASPPPEGQGAGGYTF
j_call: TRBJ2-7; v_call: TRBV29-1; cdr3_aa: CSVDWSGGEQYF
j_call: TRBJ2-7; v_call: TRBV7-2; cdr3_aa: CASSLDPGGAYEQYF
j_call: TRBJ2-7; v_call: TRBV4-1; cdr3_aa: CASSQMHGGDYEQYF
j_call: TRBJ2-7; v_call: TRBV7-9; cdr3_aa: CASSYLNYEQYF
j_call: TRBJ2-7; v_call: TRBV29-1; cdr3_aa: CSVATSWSSYEQYF
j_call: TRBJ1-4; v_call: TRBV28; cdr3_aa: CASSLPRTESEKLFF
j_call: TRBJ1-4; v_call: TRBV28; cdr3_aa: CASTSGTGWLKLFF
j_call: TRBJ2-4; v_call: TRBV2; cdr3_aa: CASMAGLAKNIQYF